Given below is one T cell receptor beta chain in context. Its antigen is unknown. Within the sample, other DNA sequences also encode this same CDR3. Healthy donors of bone marrow made up the group. The PCR contained 60 Vbeta and 13 Jbeta primers. Data came from immunoSEQ multiplex PCR; TCRdb stores just in-frame clones and leaves some out. The table records 100,000 to 150,000 clones, 84% of them present only once. The sample belongs to a study of cytomegalovirus exposure and HLA in healthy donors. Looked up from germline, CDR1 is KGHSH and CDR2 is LQKENI. With V trimmed by 3 bases and J by 2 bases, 2 bases remained unmatched. This CDR3 has 14 amino acids. Findings and caveats of the study: Excluded were some V segments that proved indistinguishable, including TRBV6-2 and TRBV6-3. Based on reports, TCR beta sequences accurately predicted HLA-A and HLA-B alleles for most subjects.

The source material was PBMCs. This chain joins TRBV18 and TRBJ1-1, with 8 bases that match TRBD1. The TCR was taken from a middle-aged man in good health and CMV-seronegative. CDR3 residues: CASSPDRANTEAFF. Written as DNA, the CDR3 is TGTGCCAGCTCACCGGACAGGGCAAACACTGAAGCTTTCTTT.